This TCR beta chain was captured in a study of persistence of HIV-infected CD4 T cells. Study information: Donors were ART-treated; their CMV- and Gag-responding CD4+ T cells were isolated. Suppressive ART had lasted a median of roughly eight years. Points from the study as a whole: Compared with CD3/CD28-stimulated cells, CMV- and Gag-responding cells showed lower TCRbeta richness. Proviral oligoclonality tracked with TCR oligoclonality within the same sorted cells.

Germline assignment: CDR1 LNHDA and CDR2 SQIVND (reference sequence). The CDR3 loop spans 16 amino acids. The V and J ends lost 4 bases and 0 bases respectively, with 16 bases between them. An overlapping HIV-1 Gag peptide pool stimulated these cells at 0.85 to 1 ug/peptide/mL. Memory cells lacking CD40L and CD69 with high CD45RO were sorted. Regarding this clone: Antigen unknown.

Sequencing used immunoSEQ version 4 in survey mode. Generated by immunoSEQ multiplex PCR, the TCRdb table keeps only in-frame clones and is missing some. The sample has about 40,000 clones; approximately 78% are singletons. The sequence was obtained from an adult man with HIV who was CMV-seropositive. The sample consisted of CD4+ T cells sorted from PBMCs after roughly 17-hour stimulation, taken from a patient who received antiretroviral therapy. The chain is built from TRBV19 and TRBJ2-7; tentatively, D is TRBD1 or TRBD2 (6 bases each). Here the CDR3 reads CASSKVGGTSSYEQYF. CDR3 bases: TGTGCCAGTAGTAAGGTAGGGGGGACCAGCTCCTACGAGCAGTACTTC. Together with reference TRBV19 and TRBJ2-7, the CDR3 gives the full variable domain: DGGITQSPKYLFRKEGQNVTLSCEQNLNHDAMYWYRQDPGQGLRLIYYSQIVNDFQKGDIAEGYSVSREKKESFPLTVTSAQKNPTAFYLCASSKVGGTSSYEQYFGPGTRLTVT.